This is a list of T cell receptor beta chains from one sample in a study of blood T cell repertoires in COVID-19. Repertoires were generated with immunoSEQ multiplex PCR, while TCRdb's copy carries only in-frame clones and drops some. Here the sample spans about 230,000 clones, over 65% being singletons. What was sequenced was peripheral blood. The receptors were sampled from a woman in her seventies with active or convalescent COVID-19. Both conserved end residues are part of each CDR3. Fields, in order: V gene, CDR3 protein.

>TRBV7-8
CASSLVPGWETQYF
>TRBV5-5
CASLWQNTDTQYF
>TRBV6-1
CASSEVVGGQETQYF
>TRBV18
CASSPIGQWGHNEQFF
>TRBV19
CASSIASSNQPQHF
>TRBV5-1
CASSLAGETQYF
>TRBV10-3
CAIRPEGRNTEAFF
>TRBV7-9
CASSLVGVEAFF
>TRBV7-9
CASSFSQGESRKNTEAFF
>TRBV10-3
CATKSTGGIEKLFF
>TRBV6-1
CASSEGRAYGYTF
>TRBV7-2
CASSPQYGTEYGYTF
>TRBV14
CASSQVSGRAIEQFF
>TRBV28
CASSLRTGREYTF
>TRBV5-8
CASSHAGVVTIYF
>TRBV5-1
CASSPGTPSADTQYF
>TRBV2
CASSATLRGDTQYF
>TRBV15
CATSSPNRGEDTQYF
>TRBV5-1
CASSRPGGGLAGDRGELFF
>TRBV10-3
CAISESGGRGALNEQFF
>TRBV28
CASSFWDGRSPLHF
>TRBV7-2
CASSLGRAQETQYF
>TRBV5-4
CAIASGGARDEQFF
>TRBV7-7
CASSFSSGSTGELFF
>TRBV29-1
CSVEEGVINYGYTF
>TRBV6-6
CASSYITGFQETQYF
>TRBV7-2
CASSLAVGTPYGYTF
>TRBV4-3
CASSQDRGEKLFF
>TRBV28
CASSPGLAGGGQFF
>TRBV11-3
CASSLGRLAGVQDTQYF
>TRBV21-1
CASSKEWGGVTVDSPLHF
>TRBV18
CASSPRVGPGNTIYF
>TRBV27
CASSPSGVANYGYTF
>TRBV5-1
CASSLGSGRATGELFF
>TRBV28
CVSPGTSGAGELFF
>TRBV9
CASSVRGSSGAYTGELFF
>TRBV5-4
CASSVTGGGAGEKLFF
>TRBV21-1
CASSKVWLGGKFF
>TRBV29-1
CSADTGTGNEQYF
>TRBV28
CASPPSNGILGELFF
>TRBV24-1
CATSDSGVNTQYF
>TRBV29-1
CSVRGGTGGAGYEQYF